This TCR beta chain was identified during a study of blood T cell repertoires in COVID-19. This CDR3 comprises 15 residues. The V end lost 0 bases, the J end lost 2 bases, and 11 bases lay between the germline ends. CDR1 LGHNA and CDR2 YSLEER come from the germline V gene. Clones were read by immunoSEQ multiplex PCR, and TCRdb kept only the in-frame ones, dropping some. The data show fewer than 600,000 clones, with approximately 88% seen just once and 1.5% to 2% held by the top ten. Sequences were obtained from PBMCs or T cells enriched from blood (not recorded which). The J gene is TRBJ2-7, the V gene TRBV4-3, with D possibly TRBD2 on 5 matching bases. The source is a middle-aged woman who had recovered from COVID-19. In DNA, the CDR3 is TGCGCCAGCAGCCAAGATCTCCGAGGGACCTACGAGCAGTACTTC. This translates into CASSQDLRGTYEQYF.